The 25 T cell receptor beta chains presented below share a single source sample, sequenced in a study of blood T cells in healthy people across ages. It was with a sample-barcoded 5' primer and a J-beta primer mix that a second PCR of roughly 7 to 12 cycles was run. Each CDR3 protein is one row after TCRdb ran MiXCR on the 5' RACE reads. The sample carries hundreds of thousands of distinct CDR3 sequences, about 50% recorded once. The sample taken for sequencing was blood. All receptors derive from a woman of 80 years or more in good health.

This clonotype was counted only a few times. V is TRBV6-1 and J is TRBJ1-1, with 11 bases lining up with TRBD1. The CDR3 contains 14 residues. In germline, CDR1 is MNHNS, CDR2 SASEGT. Trimming took 9 bases from V and 5 from J; bases not matched to a gene: 8. CDR3 sequence reads: CASQLDRGRTEAFF. In DNA form, the CDR3 reads TGTGCCAGTCAATTGGACAGGGGGCGAACTGAAGCTTTCTTT.

The rearrangement uses TRBV5-1 and TRBJ2-7; TRBD1 aligns across 7 bases. V lost 0 bases and J lost 5; bases outside the gene matches: 5. The length of the CDR3 is 14 residues. Germline CDR1 and CDR2: SGHRS and YFSETQ. Here the CDR3 DNA reads TGCGCCAGCAGCTTGGAGGGGGCTATGCACGAGCAGTACTTC. This codes for CASSLEGAMHEQYF.

With respect to this clonotype: This may be a read error, as it is one base from a much larger clone. J is TRBJ2-1 and V is TRBV27; D is uncertain. Trimming cost V 10 bases and J 13 bases, with 8 bases left between them. This CDR3 is 8 amino acids long. CDR1 MNHEY and CDR2 SMNVEV come from the germline V gene (reference sequence). The CDR3 bases are TGTGCCATTTCAGCCCAGTTCTTC. It encodes CAISAQFF.

The chain uses TRBV14 and TRBJ2-1; 16 nucleotides align to TRBD2. V lost 0 bases and J lost 8; bases outside the gene matches: 10. Looked up from germline, CDR1 is SGHDN and CDR2 is FVKESK. The CDR3 consists of 19 residues. The CDR3 is CASSQEGLAGGPMWDEQFF. As DNA, the CDR3 is TGTGCCAGCAGCCAAGAGGGACTAGCGGGGGGGCCTATGTGGGATGAGCAGTTCTTC.

The rearrangement links TRBV7-9 to TRBJ1-1; 8 bases are shared with TRBD1. CDR3 length: 16 amino acids. Germline-derived CDR1 and CDR2 are SEHNR and FQNEAQ (reference sequence). V was pared by 6 bases and J by 0 bases, with 9 bases of the junction left unmatched. In DNA, the CDR3 is TGTGCCAGCAGAGCCAACAGGGGGGTATTGAACACTGAAGCTTTCTTT. This gives the protein CASRANRGVLNTEAFF.

The CDR3 loop is CASRGQGYTEAFF. Written as DNA, the CDR3 is TGTGCCAGCAGGGGACAGGGATATACTGAAGCTTTCTTT. The chain couples TRBV6-1 to TRBJ1-1; 9 nucleotides match TRBD1. With V trimmed by 6 bases and J by 5 bases, 4 bases remained unmatched. Per the germline V gene, CDR1 is MNHNS and CDR2 is SASEGT. This CDR3 comprises 13 residues.

This clonotype was detected ten times or more. The rearrangement uses TRBV28 and TRBJ1-5; TRBD1 aligns across 7 bases. Germline-derived CDR1 and CDR2 are MDHEN and SYDVKM. The CDR3 consists of 15 residues. V shed 4 bases, J shed 7 bases, and the junction held 10 bases outside the gene matches. The CDR3 nucleotides read TGTGCCAGCAGTTCCCCACAGGGGTCTGGGCAGCCCCAGCATTTT. Its protein product is CASSSPQGSGQPQHF.

The chain combines TRBV7-9 with TRBJ1-4, with 10 bases lining up with TRBD1. With V trimmed by 5 bases and J by 7 bases, 4 bases remained unmatched. The germline V gene encodes CDR1 SEHNR and CDR2 FQNEAQ (reference sequence). CDR3 size: 14 residues. Here the CDR3 reads CASSVTGGLEKLFF. The CDR3 DNA sequence: TGTGCCAGCAGCGTGACAGGGGGCCTTGAAAAACTGTTTTTT.

This clonotype was observed at least ten times. One end of the junction does not line up with germline, which may come from a read error. The rearrangement joins TRBV3-1 to TRBJ1-2, with no clear D. Per the germline V gene, CDR1 is LGHDT and CDR2 is YNNKEL (reference sequence). The CDR3 covers 15 residues. In DNA form, the CDR3 reads TGTGCTAGCAGCCACTCATCAGTAGCTAACTATGGCTACACCTTC. Protein: CASSHSSVANYGYTF.

This sequence joins TRBV5-1 and TRBJ2-2; TRBD2 is a possible D gene (6 bases). V was clipped by 4 bases and J by 6 bases, with 10 bases between them. The CDR3 covers 13 residues. Germline-derived CDR1 and CDR2 are SGHRS and YFSETQ. The CDR3 bases are TGCGCCAGCAGCGGTCGACTAGCCGGGGAGCTGTTTTTT. It translates to CASSGRLAGELFF.

The V call is TRBV5-1, the J call TRBJ2-2; either TRBD1 or TRBD2 may fit D (5 bases each). Trimming pared 2 bases from V and 0 bases from J, leaving 11 bases between. The length of the CDR3 is 16 residues. Germline V gene lookup returns CDR1 SGHRS and CDR2 YFSETQ. CDR3 DNA: TGCGCCAGCAGCTTAACCGGGACGGCGAACACCGGGGAGCTGTTTTTT. Residues: CASSLTGTANTGELFF.

This clonotype was seen a few times. The chain carries TRBV24-1 and TRBJ1-2; weak D call: TRBD1 (5 bases). This CDR3 is 13 amino acids long. CDR1 is KGHDR, CDR2 SFDVKD, per germline. V lost 1 base, J lost 7 bases, and 9 bases lay in between. The CDR3 spells CATSDFRQSGYTF. CDR3 in DNA: TGTGCCACCAGTGATTTCAGACAGTCTGGCTACACCTTC.

Regarding this clonotype: A read error may be the cause here, since a much bigger clone is one base away. The chain is built from TRBV5-1 and TRBJ2-5; no clear D gene. The V gene's germline CDR1 is SGHRS and CDR2 YFSETQ. The length of the CDR3 is 14 residues. CDR3 DNA sequence: TGCGCCAGCAGCTCCGGACGTACACAAGAGACCCGGTACTTC. Residues: CASSSGRTQETRYF.

The chain has TRBV7-9 and TRBJ2-6; D unresolved. The CDR3 runs to 15 residues. Germline CDR1 and CDR2: SEHNR and FQNEAQ (reference sequence). Trimming took off 1 base at V and 1 base at J, with 5 bases between the two ends. In nucleotides, the CDR3 is TGTGCCAGCAGCTTAGTGCGATCTGGGGCCAACGTCCTGACTTTC. Its translation is CASSLVRSGANVLTF.

The chain has TRBV7-9 and TRBJ2-5; TRBD1 is a possible D gene (5 bases). This CDR3 region has 15 residues. V dropped 8 bases and J dropped 2 bases, with 18 bases sitting between them. Germline values: CDR1 SEHNR, CDR2 FQNEAQ (reference sequence). As DNA, the CDR3 is TGTGCCAGCGGCGTGGGGCTAGGGAATCAAGAGACCCAGTACTTC. This gives the protein CASGVGLGNQETQYF.

The CDR3 nucleotides read TGTGCCAGCACTAAACAGGGTGTCACTGAAGCTTTCTTT. Translated, it gives CASTKQGVTEAFF. The chain combines TRBV12-3 or TRBV12-4 with TRBJ1-1, with D maybe TRBD1 (6 bases). This CDR3 has 13 amino acids. Trimming stripped 7 bases from V and 4 bases from J, with 13 bases between.

To note about this clonotype: This could be a read error, since a much larger clone is one nucleotide away. The rearrangement uses TRBV6-5 and TRBJ2-7, with D possibly matching TRBD2 (6 bases). The V gene lost 8 bases and the J gene lost 7 bases, with 21 bases spanning the gap. In germline, CDR1 is MNHEY, CDR2 SVGAGI. CDR3 size: 14 residues. The CDR3 bases are TGTGCCAGCGCCGGGCGGGGATACTACAATGAGCAGTACTTC. It codes for CASAGRGYYNEQYF.

This clonotype was seen ten or more times. V usage is TRBV12-3 or TRBV12-4 and J usage is TRBJ1-2; 12 positions agree with TRBD1. V lost 7 bases and J lost 3; bases outside the gene matches: 12. CDR3 length: 17 residues. The CDR3: CASKTGGQGAFHYGYTF. In DNA form, the CDR3 reads TGTGCCAGCAAAACTGGGGGACAGGGGGCTTTTCACTATGGCTACACCTTC.

This clonotype was detected many times. This rearrangement joins TRBV12-3 or TRBV12-4 to TRBJ2-1, with D perhaps TRBD2 (5 bases). This CDR3 comprises 16 residues. V lost 5 bases to trimming and J lost 0 bases, with 14 bases between them. CDR3 protein: CASSPTGLPSYNEQFF. CDR3 DNA sequence: TGTGCCAGCAGTCCCACCGGACTGCCCTCCTACAATGAGCAGTTCTTC.

Notes on this clonotype: This clone may be a read error of a much larger clone one base away. The rearrangement links TRBV12-3 or TRBV12-4 to TRBJ1-2, with a weak D call TRBD1 (5 bases). This CDR3 has 12 amino acids. CDR3 nucleotide sequence: TGTGCCAGCAGTTCTTGGGGCTATGGCCACACCTTC. It translates to CASSSWGYGHTF.

This rearrangement joins TRBV18 to TRBJ2-7; 8 bases map to TRBD1. The junction had 3 bases not matched to a gene; V was cut back by 2 bases and J by 3 bases. The CDR3 covers 14 residues. Germline CDR1 reads KGHSH; CDR2 reads LQKENI. The CDR3 region is CASSPIGQGYEQYF. CDR3 sequence (DNA): TGTGCCAGCTCACCAATAGGACAGGGCTACGAGCAGTACTTC.

This clonotype has at least ten counts. This chain links TRBV3-1 with TRBJ2-5, with a tentative D call TRBD1 (5 bases). Trimming pared 1 base from V and 3 bases from J, leaving 6 bases between. CDR1 and CDR2 (germline): LGHDT, YNNKEL (reference sequence). CDR3 length: 13 amino acids. CDR3 coding DNA: TGTGCCAGCAGCCAAGGGACAAAAGAGACCCAGTACTTC. Translation gives CASSQGTKETQYF.

The sample holds one count of this clonotype. This sequence may be a read error, since a much larger clone differs from it by one base. The rearrangement uses TRBV5-1 and TRBJ2-1; no clear D gene. CDR3 length: 16 amino acids. The V gene's germline CDR1 is SGHRS and CDR2 YFSETQ. The V end lost 5 bases, the J end lost 3 bases, and 18 bases lay between the germline ends. The CDR3 coding sequence is TGCGCCAGCAGTCGGGTTTATCCGTTGGTCTACAATGAGCAGTTCTTC. Translated, it gives CASSRVYPLVYNEQFF. The entire variable domain, with the rest obtained from reference TRBV5-1 and TRBJ2-1, is as follows: KAGVTQTPRYLIKTRGQQVTLSCSPISGHRSVSWYQQTPGQGLQFLFEYFSETQRNKGNFPGRFSGRQFSNSRSEMNVSTLELGDSALYLCASSRVYPLVYNEQFFGPGTRLTVL.

This clonotype is a singleton in its sample. A much larger clone differs by one base, so this may be a read error. The genes are TRBV11-2 and TRBJ2-1, with TRBD2 matching over 7 bases. Trimming took 8 bases from V and 7 from J; bases not matched to a gene: 14. The CDR3 totals 15 residues. CDR1 SGHAT and CDR2 FQNNGV come from the germline V gene. The CDR3: CASGSALSGRNEQFF. CDR3 DNA: TGTGCCAGCGGCTCGGCGCTTAGCGGGCGTAATGAGCAGTTCTTC.

V is TRBV4-1 and J is TRBJ2-7; D uncertain. The ends were cut back, 0 bases at V and 2 bases at J, with 14 bases in the middle. CDR1 is MGHRA and CDR2 is YSYEKL in the germline V gene. The CDR3 consists of 16 residues. The CDR3 loop is CASSQDRDTDPYEQYF. Here the CDR3 DNA reads TGCGCCAGCAGCCAAGATCGAGACACCGATCCCTACGAGCAGTACTTC.